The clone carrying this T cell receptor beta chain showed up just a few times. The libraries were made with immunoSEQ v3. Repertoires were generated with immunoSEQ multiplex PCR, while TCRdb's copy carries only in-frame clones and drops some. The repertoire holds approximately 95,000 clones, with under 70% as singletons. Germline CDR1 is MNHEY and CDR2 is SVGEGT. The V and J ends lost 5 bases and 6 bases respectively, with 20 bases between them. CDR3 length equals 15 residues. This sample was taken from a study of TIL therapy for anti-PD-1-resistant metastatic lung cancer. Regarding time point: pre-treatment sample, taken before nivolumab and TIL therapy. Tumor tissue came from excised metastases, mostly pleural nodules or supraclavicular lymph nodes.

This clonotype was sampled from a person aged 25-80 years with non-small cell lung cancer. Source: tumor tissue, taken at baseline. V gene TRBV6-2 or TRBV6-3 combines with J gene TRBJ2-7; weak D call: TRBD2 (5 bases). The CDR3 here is CASSPPGLRRSEQYF. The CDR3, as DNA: TGTGCCAGCAGTCCCCCGGGATTGCGCAGGAGCGAGCAGTACTTC.